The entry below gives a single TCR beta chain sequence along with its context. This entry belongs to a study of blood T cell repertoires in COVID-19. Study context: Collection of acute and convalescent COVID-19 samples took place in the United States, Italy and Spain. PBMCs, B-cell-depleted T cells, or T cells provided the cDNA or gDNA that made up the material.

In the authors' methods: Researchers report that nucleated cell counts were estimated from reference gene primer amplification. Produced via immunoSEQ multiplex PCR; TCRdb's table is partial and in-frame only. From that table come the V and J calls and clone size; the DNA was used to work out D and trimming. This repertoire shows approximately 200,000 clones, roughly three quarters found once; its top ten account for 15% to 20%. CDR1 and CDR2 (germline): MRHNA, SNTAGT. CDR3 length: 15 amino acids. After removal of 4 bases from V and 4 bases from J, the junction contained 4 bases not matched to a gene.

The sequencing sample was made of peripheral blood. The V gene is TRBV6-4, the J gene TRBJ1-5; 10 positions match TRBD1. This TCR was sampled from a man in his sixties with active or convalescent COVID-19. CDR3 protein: CASSAGQGINQPQHF. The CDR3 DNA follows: TGTGCCAGCAGTGCGGGACAGGGGATTAATCAGCCCCAGCATTTT.